Presented here are 19 T cell receptor beta chains from one specimen sequenced in a study of blood T cells in healthy people across ages. Next came a second PCR, run for roughly 6 to 11 cycles, which used a sample-barcoded 5' primer along with a J-beta primer mix. MiXCR, run by TCRdb on the 5' RACE reads, gives a single entry per CDR3 protein. The table has 1,500,000 or so distinct CDR3 sequences, 40% to 45% seen once. Sequencing was carried out using blood. The receptors were sampled from a woman between 18 and 29 years old in good health.

V gene TRBV29-1 combines with J gene TRBJ2-2; D is undetermined. V was shortened by 4 bases and J by 0 bases, with 9 bases between the two germline ends. Germline V gene sequence: CDR1 SQVTM, CDR2 ANQGSEA. The CDR3 is 14 residues long. CDR3 residues: CSVARGANTGELFF. In DNA, the CDR3 is TGCAGCGTTGCGAGAGGAGCGAACACCGGGGAGCTGTTTTTT.

The chain has TRBV25-1 and TRBJ2-5; TRBD1 matches at 9 bases. The J call is uncertain, as TRBJ2-7 better fits the DNA end. The CDR3 is 16 residues long. Germline V lookup: CDR1 MGHDK, CDR2 SYGVNS. CDR3: CASSAIGQGITYEQYF. CDR3 nucleotide sequence: TGTGCCAGCAGTGCTATCGGACAGGGGATCACCTACGAGCAGTACTTC.

V and J are TRBV29-1 and TRBJ2-1; D uncertain. Germline V gene lookup returns CDR1 SQVTM and CDR2 ANQGSEA. This CDR3 is 11 amino acids long. V lost 2 bases to trimming and J lost 5 bases, with 4 bases between them. CDR3 loop: CSVELHNEQFF. The CDR3, as DNA: TGCAGCGTTGAATTACACAATGAGCAGTTCTTC.

The chain recombines TRBV5-1 with TRBJ1-4, with D possibly TRBD1 on 6 matching bases. Between the trimmed V and J ends, which lost 4 bases and 8 bases, there was a span of 12 bases. The CDR3 is made up of 13 amino acids. Germline V gene sequence: CDR1 SGHRS, CDR2 YFSETQ. CDR3 sequence reads: CASSVAGEEKLFF. CDR3 coding DNA: TGCGCCAGCAGCGTGGCAGGGGAAGAAAAACTGTTTTTT.

The rearrangement uses TRBV20-1 and TRBJ2-4; D is possibly TRBD1 or TRBD2 (6 bases each). V lost 2 bases to trimming and J lost 1 base, with 12 bases between them. The CDR3 consists of 15 residues. The germline V gene has CDR1 DFQATT and CDR2 SNEGSKA (reference sequence). The CDR3 here is CSARTGAEAKNIQYF. DNA for the CDR3: TGCAGTGCTAGAACGGGGGCGGAGGCCAAAAACATTCAGTACTTC.

This chain connects TRBV20-1 to TRBJ2-1; unclear D gene. This CDR3 is 12 amino acids long. V lost 1 base and J lost 13, with 14 bases in between. Germline CDR1 DFQATT, CDR2 SNEGSKA (reference sequence). The CDR3 DNA is TGCAGTGCTAGAGGCAAACCCGAGACCCAGTTCTTC. Protein product: CSARGKPETQFF.

V usage is TRBV12-3 or TRBV12-4 and J usage is TRBJ2-1, with D perhaps being TRBD1 or TRBD2 (6 bases each). This CDR3 is 14 amino acids long. The V and J ends lost 8 bases and 9 bases respectively, with 20 bases between them. CDR3 protein: CASAGWGAQGEQFF. The CDR3 nucleotides read TGTGCCAGCGCAGGGTGGGGGGCGCAGGGTGAGCAGTTCTTC.

In DNA form, the CDR3 reads TGTGCCAGCAGCTCCCTCCCGGGACTACGGTATGGCTACACCTTC. Translated, it gives CASSSLPGLRYGYTF. V and J are TRBV5-6 and TRBJ1-2; a possible D gene is TRBD1 (5 bases). The V gene's germline CDR1 is SGHDT and CDR2 YYEEEE. CDR3 length: 15 amino acids. Between the trimmed V and J ends, which lost 3 bases and 5 bases, there was a span of 17 bases.

The chain joins TRBV14 to TRBJ2-6; D is possibly TRBD2 (6 bases). The length of the CDR3 is 14 residues. The V and J ends lost 4 bases and 3 bases respectively, with 7 bases between them. CDR1 is SGHDN, CDR2 FVKESK, per germline. The CDR3 reads CASSLGLGANVLTF. The DNA of the CDR3 is TGTGCCAGCAGCCTGGGACTTGGGGCCAACGTCCTGACTTTC.

This chain links TRBV4-2 with TRBJ2-3; 9 nucleotides agree with TRBD1. Germline V gives CDR1 LGHNA, CDR2 YNFKEQ. The CDR3 consists of 16 residues. V shed 0 bases and J 2 bases; nucleotides not matched to a gene: 3. The CDR3 DNA is TGTGCCAGCAGCCAAGAGGGGACAGGGAACACAGATACGCAGTATTTT. It encodes CASSQEGTGNTDTQYF.

The V and J genes are TRBV20-1 and TRBJ1-4; no definite D call. Germline CDR1 is DFQATT and CDR2 is SNEGSKA (reference sequence). V lost 6 bases and J lost 8, with 10 bases in between. CDR3 size: 11 residues. The CDR3 reads CSAHRAEKLFF. In DNA, the CDR3 is TGCAGTGCCCATCGAGCGGAAAAACTGTTTTTT.

CDR3 DNA: TGCAGTGCTAGAGATCCGAGGACTAGTCTCAATGAGCAGTTCTTC. It codes for CSARDPRTSLNEQFF. This chain links TRBV20-1 with TRBJ2-1; 7 bases map to TRBD2. Germline trimming cut 0 bases from V and 6 bases from J; bases unmatched to any gene: 8. The CDR3 consists of 15 residues. Germline lookup yields CDR1 DFQATT and CDR2 SNEGSKA (reference sequence).

A few counts support this clonotype. The rearrangement uses TRBV3-1 and TRBJ2-1; a possible D gene is TRBD2 (6 bases). CDR1 and CDR2 (germline): LGHDT, YNNKEL (reference sequence). Trimming shortened V by 0 bases and J by 3 bases, and 15 bases separated the two germline ends. CDR3 length equals 17 residues. In nucleotides, the CDR3 is TGTGCCAGCAGCCAAGATCTTGGGCGGGACGTCTACAATGAGCAGTTCTTC. As protein: CASSQDLGRDVYNEQFF.

This clonotype was counted a few times. V gene TRBV29-1 combines with J gene TRBJ2-1, with 10 nucleotides matching TRBD2. Unmatched junction bases numbered 3, after V lost 5 bases and J lost 5 bases. The CDR3 covers 13 residues. Germline-derived CDR1 and CDR2 are SQVTM and ANQGSEA. Here the CDR3 DNA reads TGCAGCGTTTCGGGACTAGCGAACAATGAGCAGTTCTTC. Amino acids: CSVSGLANNEQFF.

Here the CDR3 reads CATSGDRGDTQYF. The DNA for the CDR3 is TGTGCCACCAGCGGGGACAGGGGAGATACGCAGTATTTT. The V gene is TRBV15, the J gene TRBJ2-3; TRBD1 matches 10 bases. CDR3 size: 13 residues. The germline CDR1 and CDR2 sequences are LNHNV and YYDKDF (reference sequence). The trim removed 5 bases at V and 5 bases at J, leaving 1 base unmatched. Full variable domain (missing parts from reference TRBV15 and TRBJ2-3): DAMVIQNPRYQVTQFGKPVTLSCSQTLNHNVMYWYQQKSSQAPKLLFHYYDKDFNNEADTPDNFQSRRPNTSFCFLDIRSPGLGDTAMYLCATSGDRGDTQYFGPGTRLTVL.

A note on this clonotype: A junction boundary mismatches the germline segment, possibly from a read error. The genes are TRBV6-4 and TRBJ1-5; weak D call: TRBD1 (5 bases). The CDR3 runs to 15 residues. Germline-derived CDR1 and CDR2 are MRHNA and SNTAGT. The CDR3 protein is CTSSDSAGRGQPQHF. In nucleotides, the CDR3 is TGTACCAGCAGTGACTCGGCAGGGCGGGGACAGCCCCAGCATTTT.

This sequence joins TRBV12-3 or TRBV12-4 and TRBJ1-3, with no clear D. Trimming stripped 4 bases from V and 2 bases from J, with 15 bases between. The CDR3 extends over 16 amino acids. The CDR3 loop reads CASSSAWRSPGNTIYF. CDR3 nucleotide sequence: TGTGCCAGCAGTTCCGCATGGAGGAGTCCTGGAAACACCATATATTTT.

The chain is built from TRBV6-6 and TRBJ2-3, with 10 bases matching TRBD2. Germline assignment: CDR1 MNHNY and CDR2 SVGAGI (reference sequence). The CDR3 is 14 amino acids. The CDR3 sequence: CVASGSLSTDTQYF. CDR3 coding DNA: TGTGTCGCTAGCGGGAGCCTAAGCACAGATACGCAGTATTTT.

V is TRBV12-3 or TRBV12-4 and J is TRBJ1-1; D not resolved. There are 15 residues in the CDR3. Trimming took 5 bases from V and 3 from J, leaving 16 bases between them. In nucleotides, the CDR3 is TGTGCCAGCAGTAGCCGACAAAGGGTTCACACTGAAGCTTTCTTT. This gives the protein CASSSRQRVHTEAFF.